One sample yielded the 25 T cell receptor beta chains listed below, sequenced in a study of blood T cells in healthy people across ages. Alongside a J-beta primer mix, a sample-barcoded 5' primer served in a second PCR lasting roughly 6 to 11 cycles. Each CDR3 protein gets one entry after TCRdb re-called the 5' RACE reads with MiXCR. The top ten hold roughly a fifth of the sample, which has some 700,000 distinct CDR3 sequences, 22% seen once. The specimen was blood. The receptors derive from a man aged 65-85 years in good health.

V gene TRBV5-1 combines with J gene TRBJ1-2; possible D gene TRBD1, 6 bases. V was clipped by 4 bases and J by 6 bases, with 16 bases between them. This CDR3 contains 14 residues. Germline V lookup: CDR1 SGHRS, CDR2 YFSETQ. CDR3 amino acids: CASSEMDGGHGYTF. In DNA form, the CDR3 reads TGCGCCAGCAGCGAGATGGACGGGGGCCATGGCTACACCTTC.

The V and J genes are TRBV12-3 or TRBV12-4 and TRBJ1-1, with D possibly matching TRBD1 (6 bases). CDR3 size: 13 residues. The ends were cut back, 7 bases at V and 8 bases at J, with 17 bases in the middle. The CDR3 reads CASTLTGLGEAFF. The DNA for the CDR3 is TGTGCCAGCACCCTAACAGGGTTGGGCGAAGCTTTCTTT.

As DNA, the CDR3 is TGCGCCAGCAGCCAACGACCCACAGGGACTAACACTGAAGCTTTCTTT. Amino acid sequence: CASSQRPTGTNTEAFF. The chain couples TRBV5-1 to TRBJ1-1; tentatively, D is TRBD1 (6 bases). Trimming took 4 bases from V and 2 from J, leaving 18 bases between them. This CDR3 comprises 16 residues. Per germline, CDR1 SGHRS and CDR2 YFSETQ.

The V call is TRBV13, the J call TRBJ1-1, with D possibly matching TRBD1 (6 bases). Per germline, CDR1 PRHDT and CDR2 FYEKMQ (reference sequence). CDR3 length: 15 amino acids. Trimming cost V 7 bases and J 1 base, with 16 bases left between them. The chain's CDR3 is CASTVSGVGNTEAFF. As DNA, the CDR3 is TGTGCCAGCACCGTATCAGGGGTTGGGAACACTGAAGCTTTCTTT.

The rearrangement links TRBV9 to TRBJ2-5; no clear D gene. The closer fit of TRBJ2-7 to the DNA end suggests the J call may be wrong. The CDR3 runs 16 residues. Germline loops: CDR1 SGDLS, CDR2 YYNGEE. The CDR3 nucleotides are TGTGCCAGCAGCGTAGGCGACCGGTTTTCCTCCTACGAGCAGTACTTC. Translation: CASSVGDRFSSYEQYF.

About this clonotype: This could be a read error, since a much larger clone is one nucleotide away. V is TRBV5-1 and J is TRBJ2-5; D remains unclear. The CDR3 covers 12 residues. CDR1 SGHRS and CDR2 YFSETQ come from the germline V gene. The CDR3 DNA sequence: TGCGCCAGCAGCTCGAACCACGAGACCCAGTACTTC. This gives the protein CASSSNHETQYF.

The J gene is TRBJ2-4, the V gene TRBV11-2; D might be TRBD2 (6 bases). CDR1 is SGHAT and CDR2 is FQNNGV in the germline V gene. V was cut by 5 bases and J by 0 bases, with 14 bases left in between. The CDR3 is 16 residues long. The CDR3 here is CASSLATVSAKNIQYF. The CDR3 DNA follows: TGTGCCAGCAGCCTAGCGACGGTCTCAGCCAAAAACATTCAGTACTTC.

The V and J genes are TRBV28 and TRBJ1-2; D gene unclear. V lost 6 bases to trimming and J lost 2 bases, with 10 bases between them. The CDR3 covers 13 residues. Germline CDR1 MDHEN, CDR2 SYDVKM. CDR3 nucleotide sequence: TGTGCCAGCAGGGATGGGCGCAACTATGGCTACACCTTC. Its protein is CASRDGRNYGYTF.

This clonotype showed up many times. CDR3 loop: CASSLELSSYNEQFF. In DNA form, the CDR3 reads TGTGCCAGCAGCTTAGAGCTCAGCTCCTACAATGAGCAGTTCTTC. The chain combines TRBV7-8 with TRBJ2-1; no clear D. Germline V gene data show CDR1 as SGHVS and CDR2 as FQNEAQ. Trimming removed 1 base from V and 0 bases from J, with 7 bases in between. The CDR3 is made up of 15 amino acids.

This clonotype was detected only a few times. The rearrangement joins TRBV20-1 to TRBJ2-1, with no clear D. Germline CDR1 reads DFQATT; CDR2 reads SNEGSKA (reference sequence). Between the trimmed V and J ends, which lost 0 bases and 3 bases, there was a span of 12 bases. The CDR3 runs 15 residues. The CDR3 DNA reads TGCAGTGCTAGAGATTTAAGTGCTAGCTACAATGAGCAGTTCTTC. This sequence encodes CSARDLSASYNEQFF.

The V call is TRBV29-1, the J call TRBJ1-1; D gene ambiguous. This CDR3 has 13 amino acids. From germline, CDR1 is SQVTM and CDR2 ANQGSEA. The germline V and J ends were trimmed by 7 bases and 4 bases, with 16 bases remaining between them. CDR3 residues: CSAGRVVGTEAFF. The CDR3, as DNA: TGCAGCGCCGGCCGGGTTGTGGGCACTGAAGCTTTCTTT.

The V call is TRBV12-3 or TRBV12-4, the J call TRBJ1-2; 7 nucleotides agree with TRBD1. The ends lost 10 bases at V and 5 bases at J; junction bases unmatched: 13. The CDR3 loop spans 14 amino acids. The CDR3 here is CATTGQFDRYGYTF. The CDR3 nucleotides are TGTGCCACCACGGGACAGTTTGACCGGTATGGCTACACCTTC.

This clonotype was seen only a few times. The CDR3 sequence: CASSIGGREATEAFF. In nucleotides, the CDR3 is TGTGCCAGTAGTATCGGGGGCAGGGAGGCCACTGAAGCTTTCTTT. J is TRBJ1-1 and V is TRBV19, with a tentative D call TRBD1 (6 bases). The germline V gene has CDR1 LNHDA and CDR2 SQIVND (reference sequence). This CDR3 is 15 amino acids long. The V end was cut by 3 bases, the J end by 4 bases, with 15 bases between.

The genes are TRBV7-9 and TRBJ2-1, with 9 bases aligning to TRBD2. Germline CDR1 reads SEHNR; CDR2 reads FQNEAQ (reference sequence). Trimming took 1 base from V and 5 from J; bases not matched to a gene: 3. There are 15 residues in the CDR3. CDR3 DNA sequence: TGTGCCAGCAGCTTAGGCGGGAGGGGAGACAATGAGCAGTTCTTC. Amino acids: CASSLGGRGDNEQFF.

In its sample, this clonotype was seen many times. The DNA of the CDR3 is TGTGCCACCCATGAAGTCCCAAACTATGGCTACACCTTC. Protein sequence: CATHEVPNYGYTF. The gene calls are TRBV6-2 or TRBV6-3 and TRBJ1-2; the D is unclear. Germline loops: CDR1 MNHEY, CDR2 SVGEGT. Trimming pared 10 bases from V and 2 bases from J, leaving 14 bases between. CDR3 length: 13 residues.

CDR3 residues: CASSVGIGTGVSKGYTF. CDR3 sequence (DNA): TGTGCCAGCAGCGTAGGAATCGGGACAGGGGTATCAAAAGGCTACACCTTC. This chain links TRBV9 with TRBJ1-2; 10 nucleotides align to TRBD1. V shed 0 bases, J shed 8 bases, and the junction held 13 bases outside the gene matches. The CDR3 loop spans 17 amino acids. The germline CDR1 and CDR2 sequences are SGDLS and YYNGEE. The variable domain in full, completed from reference TRBV9 and TRBJ1-2, reads DSGVTQTPKHLITATGQRVTLRCSPRSGDLSVYWYQQSLDQGLQFLIQYYNGEERAKGNILERFSAQQFPDLHSELNLSSLELGDSALYFCASSVGIGTGVSKGYTFGSGTRLTVV.

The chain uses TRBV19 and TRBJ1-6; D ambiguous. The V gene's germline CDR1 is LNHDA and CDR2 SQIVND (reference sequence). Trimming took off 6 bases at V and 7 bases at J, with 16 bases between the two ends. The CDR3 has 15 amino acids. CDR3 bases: TGTGCCAGTAGAGACTTAACAGTTTTGAATTCACCCCTCCACTTT. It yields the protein CASRDLTVLNSPLHF.

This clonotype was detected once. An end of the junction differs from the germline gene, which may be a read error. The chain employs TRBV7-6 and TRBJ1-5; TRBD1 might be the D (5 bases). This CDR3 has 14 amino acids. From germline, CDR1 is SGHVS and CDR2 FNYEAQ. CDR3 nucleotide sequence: TGTGCCAGCAGCTTAGGGACACCTAATCGGCCCCAGCATTTT. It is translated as CASSLGTPNRPQHF. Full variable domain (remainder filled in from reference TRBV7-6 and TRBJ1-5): GAGVSQSPRYKVTKRGQDVALRCDPISGHVSLYWYRQALGQGPEFLTYFNYEAQQDKSGLPNDRFSAERPEGSISTLTIQRTEQRDSAMYRCASSLGTPNRPQHFGDGTRLSIL.

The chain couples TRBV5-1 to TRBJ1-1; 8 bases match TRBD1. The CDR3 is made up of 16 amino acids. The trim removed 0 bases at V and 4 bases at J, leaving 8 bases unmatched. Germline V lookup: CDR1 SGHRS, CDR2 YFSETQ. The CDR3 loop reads CASSLASQGVGTEAFF. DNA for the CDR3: TGCGCCAGCAGCTTGGCATCACAGGGGGTCGGCACTGAAGCTTTCTTT.

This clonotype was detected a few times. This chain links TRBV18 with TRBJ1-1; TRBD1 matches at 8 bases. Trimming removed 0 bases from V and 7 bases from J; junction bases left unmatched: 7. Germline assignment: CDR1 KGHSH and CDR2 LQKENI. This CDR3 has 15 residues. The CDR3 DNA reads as TGTGCCAGCTCACCACCGAGTCGACAGGGGCATGAAGCTTTCTTT. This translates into CASSPPSRQGHEAFF. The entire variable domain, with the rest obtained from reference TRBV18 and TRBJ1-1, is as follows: NAGVMQNPRHLVRRRGQEARLRCSPMKGHSHVYWYRQLPEEGLKFMVYLQKENIIDESGMPKERFSAEFPKEGPSILRIQQVVRGDSAAYFCASSPPSRQGHEAFFGQGTRLTVV.

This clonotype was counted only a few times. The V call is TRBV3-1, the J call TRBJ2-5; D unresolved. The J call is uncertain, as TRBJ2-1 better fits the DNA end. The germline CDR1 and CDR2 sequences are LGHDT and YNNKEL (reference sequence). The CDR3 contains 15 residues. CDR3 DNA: TGTGCCAGCAGCCAAGACTGGGTGGGGTACAATGAGCAGTTCTTC. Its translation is CASSQDWVGYNEQFF.

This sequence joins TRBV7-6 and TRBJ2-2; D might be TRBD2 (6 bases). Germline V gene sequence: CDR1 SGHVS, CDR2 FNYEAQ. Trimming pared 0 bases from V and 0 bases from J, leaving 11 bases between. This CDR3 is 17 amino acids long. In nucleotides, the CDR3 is TGTGCCAGCAGCTTAGCGGCGGGAAATCCGAACACCGGGGAGCTGTTTTTT. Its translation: CASSLAAGNPNTGELFF.

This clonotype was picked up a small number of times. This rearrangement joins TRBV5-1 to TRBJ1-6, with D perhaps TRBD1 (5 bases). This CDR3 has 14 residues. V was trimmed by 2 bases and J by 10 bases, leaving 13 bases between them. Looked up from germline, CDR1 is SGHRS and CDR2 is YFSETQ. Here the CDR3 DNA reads TGCGCCAGCAGCTTCGGTCAGGGAAGGTCACCCCTCCACTTT. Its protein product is CASSFGQGRSPLHF.

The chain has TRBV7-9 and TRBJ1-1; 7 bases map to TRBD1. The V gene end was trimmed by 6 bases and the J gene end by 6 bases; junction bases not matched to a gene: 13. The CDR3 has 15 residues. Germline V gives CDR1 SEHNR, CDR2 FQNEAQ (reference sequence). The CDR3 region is CASSPQTGTRAEAFF. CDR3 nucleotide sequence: TGTGCCAGCAGTCCGCAGACAGGGACAAGGGCTGAAGCTTTCTTT.

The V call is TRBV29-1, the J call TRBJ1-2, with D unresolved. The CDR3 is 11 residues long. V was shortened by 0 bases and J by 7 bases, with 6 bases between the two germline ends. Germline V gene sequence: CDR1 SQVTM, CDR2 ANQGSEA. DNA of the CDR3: TGCAGCGTTGAAGAGGGATTTGGCTACACCTTC. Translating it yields CSVEEGFGYTF.